These T cell receptor beta chains were read from a single sample in a study of graft-versus-host responses after intestinal transplantation. TCRdb's table, derived via immunoSEQ multiplex PCR, lists solely in-frame clones and lacks some. The sample includes tens of thousands of clones, about 94% seen only once; the top ten take 0.38%. Their recognized antigens are unknown. The specimen comprised unstimulated CD4+ T cells sorted from spleen or lymph node cells, sampled before transplant. The receptor source for this set is a human donor who was the organ donor for an intestinal transplant. The CDR3 runs from the conserved cysteine through the conserved F or W. D genes are given only for firm matches. Not every row has a clone size; where given, it reads once, few, many or a size class.

TRBJ2-7 once - TRBV6-6 CASSYSIFHEQYF TGTGCCAGCAGTTACTCGATCTTTCACGAGCAGTACTTC
TRBJ1-3 - - TRBV19 CASSNGGLGNTIYF TGTGCCAGTAGTAACGGGGGCCTTGGAAACACCATATATTTT
TRBJ2-3 - TRBD2 TRBV7-2 CASSSGTSGGAGDTQYF TGTGCCAGCAGCTCCGGGACTAGCGGGGGGGCTGGGGATACGCAGTATTTT
TRBJ2-3 once - TRBV10-2 CASRAGADTQYF TGCGCCAGCAGAGCAGGGGCAGATACGCAGTATTTT
TRBJ2-3 - - TRBV5-5 CASSSVARQDTQYF TGTGCCAGCAGCTCAGTAGCGCGGCAGGATACGCAGTATTTT
TRBJ2-5 - - TRBV2 CASSPGRQETQYF TGTGCCAGCAGCCCGGGACGGCAAGAGACCCAGTACTTC
TRBJ2-1 - TRBD2 TRBV7-3 CASSLTRTSASYNEQFF TGTGCCAGCAGCTTAACGCGGACTAGCGCTTCCTACAATGAGCAGTTCTTC
TRBJ2-7 - TRBD2 TRBV11-2 CASRRTSGPYEQYF TGTGCCAGCAGGCGGACTAGCGGACCCTACGAGCAGTACTTC
TRBJ1-3 - - TRBV11-1 CASSHDRSGNTIYF TGTGCCAGCAGCCATGATCGCTCTGGAAACACCATATATTTT
TRBJ1-1 - TRBD1 TRBV19 CASSPTGGYSEAFF TGTGCCAGTAGTCCCACAGGGGGTTACTCTGAAGCTTTCTTT
TRBJ1-5 - - TRBV15 CATSRDRAESNQPQHF TGTGCCACCAGCAGAGATCGTGCGGAAAGCAATCAGCCCCAGCATTTT
TRBJ2-5 - - TRBV7-2 CASSYRVGETQYF TGTGCCAGCAGCTACCGCGTTGGGGAGACCCAGTACTTC
TRBJ1-4 once - TRBV5-1 CASSSGATNEKLFF TGCGCCAGCAGCTCAGGGGCAACTAATGAAAAACTGTTTTTT
TRBJ2-3 - TRBD1 TRBV5-5 CASSFDRATTDTQYF TGTGCCAGCAGCTTCGACAGGGCCACGACAGATACGCAGTATTTT
TRBJ2-2 - - TRBV30 CAWSVPETGELFF TGTGCCTGGAGTGTACCGGAGACCGGGGAGCTGTTTTTT
TRBJ2-2 - - TRBV2 CASRKQGNTGELFF TGTGCCAGCAGGAAACAGGGTAACACCGGGGAGCTGTTTTTT
TRBJ2-5 - TRBD2 TRBV5-1 CASSPYRLAGQQETQYF TGCGCCAGCAGCCCCTACCGACTAGCGGGGCAACAAGAGACCCAGTACTTC
TRBJ1-6 - TRBD1 TRBV5-1 CASSVDRGNSPLHF TGCGCCAGCAGCGTGGACAGGGGTAATTCACCCCTCCACTTT
TRBJ2-3 - TRBD2 TRBV4-2 CASSQDLAGGTDTQYF TGTGCCAGCAGCCAAGATTTAGCGGGGGGCACAGATACGCAGTATTTT
TRBJ1-6 - TRBD1 TRBV19 CASSNRGLNSPLHF TGTGCCAGTAGTAATAGGGGGCTTAATTCACCCCTCCACTTT
TRBJ2-3 - - TRBV11-1 CASSFTRQTHRDTQYF TGTGCCAGCAGCTTTACACGGCAGACCCACAGAGATACGCAGTATTTT
TRBJ1-2 - - TRBV18 CASSLTGGGLGNYGYTF TGTGCCAGCTCACTGACAGGAGGGGGACTGGGGAACTATGGCTACACCTTC
TRBJ2-7 - TRBD2 TRBV5-8 CASSLYGVWRGGPEQYF TGTGCCAGCAGCTTGTACGGGGTATGGCGGGGGGGCCCCGAGCAGTACTTC
TRBJ2-1 - - TRBV19 CASSMGYNEQFF TGTGCCAGTAGTATGGGGTACAATGAGCAGTTCTTC
TRBJ1-6 - - TRBV6-7 CASILRTVDSPLHF TGTGCCAGCATCCTACGGACAGTAGATTCACCCCTCCACTTT
TRBJ2-3 - TRBD2 TRBV7-3 CASSTSGGAWDTQYF TGTGCCAGCAGCACTAGCGGGGGGGCGTGGGATACGCAGTATTTT
TRBJ2-3 - - TRBV5-1 CASRKTGTSDTQYF TGCGCCAGCAGGAAGACCGGGACGTCAGATACGCAGTATTTT
TRBJ2-7 - TRBD2 TRBV7-2 CASSRGGRQGEQYF TGTGCCAGCAGCCGGGGGGGCCGCCAGGGGGAGCAGTACTTC
TRBJ1-1 once - TRBV5-6 CASSYPGRMNTEAFF TGTGCCAGCAGCTACCCCGGGAGGATGAACACTGAAGCTTTCTTT
TRBJ2-7 once - TRBV25-1 CASSHHRASYEQYF TGTGCCAGCAGTCACCACAGGGCCTCCTACGAGCAGTACTTC
TRBJ2-7 - - TRBV7-2 CASSLALYEQYF TGTGCCAGCAGCTTAGCTCTCTACGAGCAGTACTTC
TRBJ1-6 - - TRBV12-5 CASGLVEQPYSPLHF TGTGCTAGTGGTTTGGTAGAGCAGCCGTATTCACCCCTCCACTTT
TRBJ2-1 - - TRBV2 CASSEGGKRSYNEQFF TGTGCCAGCAGTGAAGGCGGCAAACGCTCCTACAATGAGCAGTTCTTC
TRBJ1-2 - TRBD1 TRBV7-9 CASSLDGYRGHGYTF TGTGCCAGCAGCTTAGATGGGTACAGGGGGCACGGCTACACCTTC
TRBJ2-1 - TRBD2 TRBV7-6 CASSLISGGAKEQFF TGTGCCAGCAGCTTGATTAGCGGGGGGGCCAAGGAGCAGTTCTTC
TRBJ2-3 - TRBD2 TRBV9 CASSVDGGSTDTQYF TGTGCCAGCAGCGTAGACGGGGGGAGCACAGATACGCAGTATTTT
TRBJ1-2 - - TRBV20-1 CSADSGYTF TGCAGTGCAGACAGTGGCTACACCTTC
TRBJ2-7 - - TRBV5-1 CASSLDGGHTYEQYF TGCGCCAGCAGCTTGGACGGGGGCCACACCTACGAGCAGTACTTC
TRBJ2-5 few - TRBV5-4 CASSLVDTQETQYF TGTGCCAGCAGCTTGGTAGATACGCAAGAGACCCAGTACTTC
TRBJ2-5 - TRBD2 TRBV5-4 CASSSPGREDWETQYF TGTGCCAGCAGCTCGCCTGGGAGGGAGGACTGGGAGACCCAGTACTTC
TRBJ2-1 - - TRBV18 CASSPRRGAYNEQFF TGTGCCAGCTCACCAAGGAGGGGGGCCTACAATGAGCAGTTCTTC
TRBJ2-3 - - TRBV19 CASSIRRPQDTQYF TGTGCCAGTAGTATCCGGAGGCCACAGGATACGCAGTATTTT
TRBJ1-3 - - TRBV29-1 CSVVKANSGNTIYF TGCAGCGTTGTTAAGGCGAACTCTGGAAACACCATATATTTT
TRBJ1-3 - TRBD1 TRBV7-2 CASSLALDRGVNTIYF TGTGCCAGCAGCTTAGCCCTAGACAGGGGAGTAAACACCATATATTTT
TRBJ1-1 - TRBD1 TRBV2 CARDLHDTGEVNTEAFF TGTGCCAGAGACCTACATGACACAGGGGAGGTGAACACTGAAGCTTTCTTT
TRBJ1-1 once - TRBV2 CASRGRYTEAFF TGTGCCAGCAGAGGGCGGTACACTGAAGCTTTCTTT
TRBJ2-7 - - TRBV7-2 CASSLVPTGAYEQYF TGTGCCAGCAGCTTAGTCCCTACGGGGGCCTACGAGCAGTACTTC